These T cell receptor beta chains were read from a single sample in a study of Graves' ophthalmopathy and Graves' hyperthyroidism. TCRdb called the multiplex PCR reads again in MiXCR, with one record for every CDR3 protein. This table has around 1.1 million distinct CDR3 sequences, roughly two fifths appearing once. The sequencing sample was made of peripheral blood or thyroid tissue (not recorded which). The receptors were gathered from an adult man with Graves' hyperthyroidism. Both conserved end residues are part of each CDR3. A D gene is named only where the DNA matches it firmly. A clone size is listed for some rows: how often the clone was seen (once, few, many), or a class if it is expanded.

CSALGSRDVYEQYF	TGCAGTGCCCTTGGATCCAGGGACGTCTACGAGCAGTACTTC	TRBJ2-7	-	-	TRBV20-1
CASSMETVSSYEQYF	TGTGCCAGCAGCATGGAGACAGTAAGCTCCTACGAGCAGTACTTC	TRBJ2-7	-	-	TRBV7-8
CASSVAGRGTEAFF	TGTGCCAGCAGCGTAGCGGGTAGGGGCACTGAAGCTTTCTTT	TRBJ1-1	many	-	TRBV9
CASSYRPTNEKLFF	TGTGCCAGCAGCTACAGGCCCACAAATGAAAAACTGTTTTTT	TRBJ1-4	few	-	TRBV12-3/TRBV12-4
CSVERTNTEAFF	TGCAGCGTTGAACGGACTAACACTGAAGCTTTCTTT	TRBJ1-1	-	-	TRBV29-1
CAISAQYNEQFF	TGTGCCATCAGTGCACAGTACAATGAGCAGTTCTTC	TRBJ2-1	few	-	TRBV10-3
CASSQTGLSNQPQHF	TGCGCCAGCAGCCAGACAGGGTTAAGCAATCAGCCCCAGCATTTT	TRBJ1-5	many	TRBD1	TRBV4-3
CASSPLSLEETQYF	TGTGCCAGCAGTCCACTGTCACTTGAAGAGACCCAGTACTTC	TRBJ2-5	-	-	TRBV7-2
CSATPRTGDTGELFF	TGCAGTGCTACCCCCCGGACAGGGGACACCGGGGAGCTGTTTTTT	TRBJ2-2	-	TRBD1	TRBV20-1
CAGSYSIFGSGTRQETQYF	TGTGCCGGCAGTTACTCGATATTCGGTAGCGGGACCCGCCAAGAGACCCAGTACTTC	TRBJ2-5	-	TRBD2	TRBV10-3
CSARPTTGEQFF	TGCAGTGCTAGACCCACGACAGGCGAGCAGTTCTTC	TRBJ2-1	few	-	TRBV20-1
CASLSGSRGEQYF	TGTGCCAGCCTAAGCGGGAGTAGGGGCGAGCAGTACTTC	TRBJ2-7	many	TRBD2	TRBV2
CSASRTSGRSRETQYF	TGCAGTGCTAGCCGGACTAGCGGGAGAAGTCGGGAGACCCAGTACTTC	TRBJ2-5	once	TRBD2	TRBV20-1
CASSLRRGQDYEQYF	TGTGCCAGCAGCTTGAGGAGGGGGCAGGACTACGAGCAGTACTTC	TRBJ2-7	-	-	TRBV7-9
CATGDRVNTEAFF	TGTGCCACAGGGGACAGGGTGAACACTGAAGCTTTCTTT	TRBJ1-1	many	TRBD1	TRBV10-3
CAISTGVRGDTEAFF	TGTGCCATCAGTACAGGGGTTCGGGGGGACACTGAAGCTTTCTTT	TRBJ1-1	many	TRBD1	TRBV10-3
CASSPGRGAVTGELFF	TGTGCCAGCAGCCCCGGAAGGGGCGCCGTCACCGGGGAGCTGTTTTTT	TRBJ2-2	-	-	TRBV7-2
CASSTPEEGRYTEAFF	TGTGCCAGCAGCACGCCTGAAGAGGGACGGTACACTGAAGCTTTCTTT	TRBJ1-1	many	-	TRBV7-9
CASSFGLADNTGELFF	TGTGCCAGCAGTTTTGGTCTAGCGGACAACACCGGGGAGCTGTTTTTT	TRBJ2-2	-	TRBD2	TRBV12-3/TRBV12-4
CSVDLAGASHLFF	TGCAGCGTTGATCTAGCGGGGGCAAGTCACCTGTTTTTT	TRBJ2-2	many	TRBD2	TRBV29-1
CASSATGNYGYTF	TGTGCCAGCAGCGCGACAGGGAACTATGGCTACACCTTC	TRBJ1-2	many	TRBD1	TRBV7-2
CNVSERETQYF	TGCAACGTGTCTGAGAGGGAGACCCAGTACTTC	TRBJ2-5	-	-	TRBV29-1
CSVSGTAEWNIQYF	TGCAGCGTCTCCGGGACTGCCGAATGGAACATTCAGTACTTC	TRBJ2-4	-	-	TRBV29-1
CASSNTGGLIYGYTF	TGTGCCAGTAGTAACACAGGGGGCCTGATCTATGGCTACACCTTC	TRBJ1-2	many	TRBD1	TRBV19
CASSEQGWNNQPQHF	TGTGCCAGCAGTGAACAGGGTTGGAACAATCAGCCCCAGCATTTT	TRBJ1-5	few	-	TRBV6-1
CASRSGVAETQYF	TGTGCCAGCAGGTCTGGGGTGGCGGAGACCCAGTACTTC	TRBJ2-5	-	-	TRBV7-2
CASSYYGGSYEQYF	TGTGCCAGCAGCTATTATGGGGGAAGTTACGAGCAGTACTTC	TRBJ2-7	-	-	TRBV7-6
CATSSRGGPTSGSYEQYF	TGTGCCACCAGCAGTCGCGGGGGACCGACTAGCGGGAGCTACGAGCAGTACTTC	TRBJ2-7	-	TRBD2	TRBV15
CASNFPEQYF	TGTGCCAGCAACTTCCCCGAGCAGTACTTC	TRBJ2-7	-	-	TRBV28
CASSAVDTYEQYF	TGTGCCAGCAGCGCCGTGGACACCTACGAGCAGTACTTC	TRBJ2-7	few	-	TRBV7-9
CASSPTVIETQYF	TGTGCCAGCTCCCCGACGGTGATTGAGACCCAGTACTTC	TRBJ2-5	few	-	TRBV18
CASRGGTQYF	TGTGCCAGCAGGGGCGGGACCCAGTACTTC	TRBJ2-5	few	-	TRBV2
CASSFGDGWNSPLHF	TGCGCCAGCAGTTTTGGGGACGGCTGGAATTCACCCCTCCACTTT	TRBJ1-6	many	-	TRBV5-1
CASSEGQGEKLFF	TGCGCCAGCAGCGAGGGACAGGGGGAAAAACTGTTTTTT	TRBJ1-4	many	TRBD1	TRBV5-1
CASSGRQTPGDNYGYTF	TGTGCCAGCAGCGGTCGACAGACGCCCGGGGATAACTATGGCTACACCTTC	TRBJ1-2	few	-	TRBV5-5
CASRGGRRIQPQHF	TGTGCCAGTCGGGGGGGGCGTAGGATTCAGCCCCAGCATTTT	TRBJ1-5	many	-	TRBV2
CASSSGQGVTYEQYF	TGTGCCAGCAGTTCCGGACAGGGGGTTACCTACGAGCAGTACTTC	TRBJ2-7	few	TRBD1	TRBV14
CASSQGHGLRSGSFEETQYF	TGTGCCAGCAGCCAAGGCCACGGGCTTAGGAGCGGGAGTTTTGAGGAGACCCAGTACTTC	TRBJ2-5	few	TRBD2	TRBV4-2
CATSDGGSNEQFF	TGTGCCACCAGTGACGGGGGGAGCAATGAGCAGTTCTTC	TRBJ2-1	few	TRBD2	TRBV24-1
CASSLLRRGGGYTF	TGTGCCAGCAGCCTCTTGAGAAGGGGTGGTGGCTACACCTTC	TRBJ1-2	many	-	TRBV5-6
CASTGQDYNSPLHF	TGTGCCAGCACCGGACAGGACTATAATTCACCCCTCCACTTT	TRBJ1-6	few	TRBD1	TRBV12-3/TRBV12-4